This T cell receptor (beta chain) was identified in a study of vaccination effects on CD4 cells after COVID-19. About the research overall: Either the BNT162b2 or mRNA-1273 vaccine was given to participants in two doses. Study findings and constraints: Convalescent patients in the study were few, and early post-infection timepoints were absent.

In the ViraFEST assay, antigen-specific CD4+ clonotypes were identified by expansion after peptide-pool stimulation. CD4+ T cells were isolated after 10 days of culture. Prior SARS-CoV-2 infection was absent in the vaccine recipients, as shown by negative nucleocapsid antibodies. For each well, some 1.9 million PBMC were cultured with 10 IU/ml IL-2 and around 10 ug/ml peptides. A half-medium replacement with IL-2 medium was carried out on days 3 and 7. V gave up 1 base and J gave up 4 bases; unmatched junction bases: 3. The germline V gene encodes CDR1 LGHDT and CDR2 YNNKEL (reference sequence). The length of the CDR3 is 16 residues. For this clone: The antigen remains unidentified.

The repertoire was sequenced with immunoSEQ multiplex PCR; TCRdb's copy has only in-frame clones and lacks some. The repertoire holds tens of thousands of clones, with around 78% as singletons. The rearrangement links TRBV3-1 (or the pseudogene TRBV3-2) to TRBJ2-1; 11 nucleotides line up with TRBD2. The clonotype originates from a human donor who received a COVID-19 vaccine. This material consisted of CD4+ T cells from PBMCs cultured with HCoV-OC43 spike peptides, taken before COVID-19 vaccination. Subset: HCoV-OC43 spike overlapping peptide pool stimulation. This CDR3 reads CASSQAGTSGYNEQFF. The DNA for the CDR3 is TGTGCCAGCAGCCAAGCCGGGACTAGCGGTTACAATGAGCAGTTCTTC.